This record looks at one T cell receptor (beta chain) sequence and its context. What it recognizes is unknown. The germline V gene has CDR1 SQVTM and CDR2 ANQGSEA. The CDR3 totals 15 residues. V shed 4 bases, J shed 2 bases, and the junction held 8 bases outside the gene matches. The data originate from a study of T cells in Graves' hyperthyroidism and ophthalmopathy. Overall study findings and caveats: By a 13 V-J model, ophthalmopathy was set apart from stable hyperthyroidism.

RNA transcripts provided the source from which TCR beta CDR3 regions were amplified. The TCR CDR3 first-round RT-PCR relied on the HTBI primer set. A single record per CDR3 protein comes from TCRdb applying MiXCR to the multiplex PCR reads. The table lists over 45,000 distinct CDR3 sequences, roughly 52% of them singletons. The sequence was collected from a woman aged 25 to 39 with Graves' ophthalmopathy. Sequenced material: blood. The chain combines TRBV29-1 with TRBJ2-7; TRBD2 matches 10 bases. In DNA form, the CDR3 reads TGCAGCGTTGGGAAGCGACTAGCGGGCGCCTACGAGCAGTACTTC. It specifies CSVGKRLAGAYEQYF.